This T cell receptor beta chain was found in a study of PD-1 blockade in classical Hodgkin lymphoma. This CDR3 comprises 12 residues. Trimming took 3 bases from V and 0 from J, leaving 5 bases between them. Germline lookup yields CDR1 SQVTM and CDR2 ANQGSEA. Data came from immunoSEQ multiplex PCR; TCRdb stores just in-frame clones and leaves some out. Found here are about 94,000 clones, roughly 87% of them singletons; the top ten hold roughly 10%. Relapse after autologous stem cell transplantation occurred in every patient, and brentuximab vedotin exposure varied. Best overall response was complete response, partial response or progressive disease in these relapsed/refractory classical Hodgkin lymphoma patients.

The receptor was derived from a human donor with classical Hodgkin lymphoma. The J gene is TRBJ1-1, the V gene TRBV29-1; D is undetermined. The source was peripheral blood mononuclear cells (PBMCs), collected before the second cycle of nivolumab. Here the CDR3 DNA reads TGCAGCGTTGAGACATTGAACACTGAAGCTTTCTTT. This gives the protein CSVETLNTEAFF.